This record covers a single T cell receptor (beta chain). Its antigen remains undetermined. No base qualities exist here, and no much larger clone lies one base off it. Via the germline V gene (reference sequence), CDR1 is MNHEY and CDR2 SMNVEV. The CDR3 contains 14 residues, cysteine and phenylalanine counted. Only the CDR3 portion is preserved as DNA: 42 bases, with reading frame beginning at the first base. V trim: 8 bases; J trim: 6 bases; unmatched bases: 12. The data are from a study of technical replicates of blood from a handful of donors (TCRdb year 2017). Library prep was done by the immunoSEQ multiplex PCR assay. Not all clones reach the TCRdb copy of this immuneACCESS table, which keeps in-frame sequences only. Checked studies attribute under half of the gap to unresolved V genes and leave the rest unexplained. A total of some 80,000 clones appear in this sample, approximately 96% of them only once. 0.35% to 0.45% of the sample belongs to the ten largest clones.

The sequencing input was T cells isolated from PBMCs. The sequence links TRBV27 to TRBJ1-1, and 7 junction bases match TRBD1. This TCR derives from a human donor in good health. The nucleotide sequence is TGTGCCAGCCAAAGAAGACAGGGTCTCGCTGAAGCTTTCTTT. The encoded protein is CASQRRQGLAEAFF.